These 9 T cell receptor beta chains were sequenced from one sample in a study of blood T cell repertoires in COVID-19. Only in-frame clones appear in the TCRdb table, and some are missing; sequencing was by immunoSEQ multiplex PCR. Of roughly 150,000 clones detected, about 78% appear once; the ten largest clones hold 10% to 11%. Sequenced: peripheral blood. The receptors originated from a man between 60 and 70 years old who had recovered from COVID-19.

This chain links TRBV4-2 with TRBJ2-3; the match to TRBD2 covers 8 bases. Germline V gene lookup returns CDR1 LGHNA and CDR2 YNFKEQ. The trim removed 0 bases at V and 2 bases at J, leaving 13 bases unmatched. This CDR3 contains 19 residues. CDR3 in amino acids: CASSQEGTRAEIDTDTQYF. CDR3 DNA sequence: TGTGCCAGCAGCCAAGAAGGGACTAGAGCCGAGATTGACACAGATACGCAGTATTTT.

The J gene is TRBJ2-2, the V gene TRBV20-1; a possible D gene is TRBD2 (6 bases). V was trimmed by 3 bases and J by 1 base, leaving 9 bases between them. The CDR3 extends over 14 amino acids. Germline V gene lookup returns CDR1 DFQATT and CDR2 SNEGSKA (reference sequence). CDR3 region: CSASSEGNTGELFF. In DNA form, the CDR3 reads TGCAGTGCTAGTTCGGAGGGGAACACCGGGGAGCTGTTTTTT.

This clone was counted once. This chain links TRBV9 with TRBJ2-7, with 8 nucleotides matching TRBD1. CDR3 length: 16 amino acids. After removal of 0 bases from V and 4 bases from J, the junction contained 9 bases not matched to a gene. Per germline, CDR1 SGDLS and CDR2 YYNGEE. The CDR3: CASSVGSLGQGYEQYF. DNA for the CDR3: TGTGCCAGCAGCGTAGGATCGCTCGGACAGGGATACGAGCAGTACTTC. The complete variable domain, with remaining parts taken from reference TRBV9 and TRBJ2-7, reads DSGVTQTPKHLITATGQRVTLRCSPRSGDLSVYWYQQSLDQGLQFLIQYYNGEERAKGNILERFSAQQFPDLHSELNLSSLELGDSALYFCASSVGSLGQGYEQYFGPGTRLTVT.

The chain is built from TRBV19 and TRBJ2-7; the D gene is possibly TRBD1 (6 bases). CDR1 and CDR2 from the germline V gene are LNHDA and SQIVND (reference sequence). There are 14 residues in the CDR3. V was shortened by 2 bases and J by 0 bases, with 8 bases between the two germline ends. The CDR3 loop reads CASSIRTVSYEQYF. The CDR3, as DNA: TGTGCCAGTAGTATAAGGACAGTCTCCTACGAGCAGTACTTC.

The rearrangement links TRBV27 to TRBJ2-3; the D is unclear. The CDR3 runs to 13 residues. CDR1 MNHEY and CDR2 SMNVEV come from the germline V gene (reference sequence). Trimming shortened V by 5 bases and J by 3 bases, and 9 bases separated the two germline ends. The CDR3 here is CASSHHTTDTQYF. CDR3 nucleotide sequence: TGTGCCAGCAGTCACCACACGACAGATACGCAGTATTTT.

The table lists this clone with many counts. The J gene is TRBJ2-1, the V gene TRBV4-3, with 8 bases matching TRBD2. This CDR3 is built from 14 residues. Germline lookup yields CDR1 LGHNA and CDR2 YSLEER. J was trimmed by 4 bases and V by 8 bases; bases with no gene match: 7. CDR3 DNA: TGCGCCAGCGCCCCTCGACTAGCGTACAATGAGCAGTTCTTC. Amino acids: CASAPRLAYNEQFF.

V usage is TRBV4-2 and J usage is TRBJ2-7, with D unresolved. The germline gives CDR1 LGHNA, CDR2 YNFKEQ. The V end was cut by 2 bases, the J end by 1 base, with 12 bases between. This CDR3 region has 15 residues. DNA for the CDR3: TGTGCCAGCAGCCAACTTAACGACTTTTCCTACGAGCAGTACTTC. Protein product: CASSQLNDFSYEQYF.

CDR3 sequence: CAWSRRGNQPQHF. The CDR3 coding sequence is TGTGCCTGGAGTCGACGGGGCAATCAGCCCCAGCATTTT. The J gene is TRBJ1-5, the V gene TRBV30; D call uncertain. V lost 2 bases to trimming and J lost 2 bases, with 7 bases between them. The CDR3 spans 13 residues. The germline gives CDR1 GTSNPN, CDR2 SVGIG (reference sequence).

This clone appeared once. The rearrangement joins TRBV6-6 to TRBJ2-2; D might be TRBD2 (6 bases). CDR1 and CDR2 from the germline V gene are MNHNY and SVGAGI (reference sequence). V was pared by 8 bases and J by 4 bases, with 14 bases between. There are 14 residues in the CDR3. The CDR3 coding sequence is TGTGCCAGCGGGGGGTTATCAACCACCGGGGAGCTGTTTTTT. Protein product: CASGGLSTTGELFF.